The source of this TCR beta chain is a study of T-cell reconstitution after alpha-beta-depleted transplantation in children. The CDR3 consists of 15 residues. From germline, CDR1 is SGHRS and CDR2 YFSETQ. Trimming left V 5 bases short and J 8 bases short, with 20 bases between. Unique molecular identifiers were used to barcode this TCRbeta library. TCRdb processed the PCR reads anew with MiXCR; each CDR3 protein has one entry. The top ten clones hold less than 2.5% of a sample with roughly 350,000 distinct CDR3 sequences, approximately 10% of them seen once. The clonotype comes from a human donor who donated a stem cell graft to a child with acute lymphoblastic leukemia. The sequencing used PBMCs from the stem cell graft donor, collected from the stem cell graft. The rearrangement links TRBV5-1 to TRBJ2-4, with D maybe TRBD1 (6 bases). The CDR3 spells CASRFSQGGLDIQYF. DNA of the CDR3: TGCGCCAGCAGGTTTTCTCAAGGGGGTTTAGACATTCAGTACTTC.